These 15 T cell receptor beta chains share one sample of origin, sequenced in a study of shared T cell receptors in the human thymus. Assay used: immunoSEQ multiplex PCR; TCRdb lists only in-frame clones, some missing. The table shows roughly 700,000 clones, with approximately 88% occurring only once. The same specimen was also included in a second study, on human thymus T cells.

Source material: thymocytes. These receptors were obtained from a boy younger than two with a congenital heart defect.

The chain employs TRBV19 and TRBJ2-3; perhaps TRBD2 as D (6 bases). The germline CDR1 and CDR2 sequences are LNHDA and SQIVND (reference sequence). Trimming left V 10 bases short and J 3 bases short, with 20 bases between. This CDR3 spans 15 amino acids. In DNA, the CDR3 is TGTGCCACCCGACCCCTAGCGAGTGGAACAGATACGCAGTATTTT. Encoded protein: CATRPLASGTDTQYF.

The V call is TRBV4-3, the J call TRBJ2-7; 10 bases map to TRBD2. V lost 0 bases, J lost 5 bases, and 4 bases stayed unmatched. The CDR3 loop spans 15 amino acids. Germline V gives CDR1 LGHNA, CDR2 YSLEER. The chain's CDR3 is CASSQELAGAHEQYF. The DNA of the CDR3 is TGCGCCAGCAGCCAAGAGCTAGCGGGAGCCCACGAGCAGTACTTC.

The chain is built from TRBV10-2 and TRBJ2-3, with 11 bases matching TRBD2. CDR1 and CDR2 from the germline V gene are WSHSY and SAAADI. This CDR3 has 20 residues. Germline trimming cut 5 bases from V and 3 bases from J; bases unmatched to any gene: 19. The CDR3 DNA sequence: TGCGCCAGCAGTTCAACTTTTGTAGCGGGAGGGCTCGGGGTGACAGATACGCAGTATTTT. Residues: CASSSTFVAGGLGVTDTQYF.

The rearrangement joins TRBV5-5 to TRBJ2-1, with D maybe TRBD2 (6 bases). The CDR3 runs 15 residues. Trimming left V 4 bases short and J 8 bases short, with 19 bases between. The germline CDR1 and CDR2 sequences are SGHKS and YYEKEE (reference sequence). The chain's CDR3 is CASSLSRDSLYEQFF. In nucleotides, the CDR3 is TGTGCCAGCAGCCTTTCTAGGGACTCCCTCTATGAGCAGTTCTTC.

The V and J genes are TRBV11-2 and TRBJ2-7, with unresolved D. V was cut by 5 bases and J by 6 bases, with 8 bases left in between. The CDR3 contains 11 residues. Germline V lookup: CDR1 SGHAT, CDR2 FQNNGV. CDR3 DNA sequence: TGTGCCAGCAGCCCGTCTAGCGAGCAGTACTTC. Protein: CASSPSSEQYF.

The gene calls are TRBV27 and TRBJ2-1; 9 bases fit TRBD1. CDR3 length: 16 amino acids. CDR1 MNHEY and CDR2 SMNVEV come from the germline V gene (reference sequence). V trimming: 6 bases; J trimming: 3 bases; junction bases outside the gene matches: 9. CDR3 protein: CASSLTDRGFYNEQFF. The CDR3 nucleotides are TGTGCCAGCAGCCTTACGGACAGGGGATTCTACAATGAGCAGTTCTTC.

CDR3 nucleotide sequence: TGTGCCAGCACTCCTTACAGGTATAGCAATCAGCCCCAGCATTTT. The encoded protein is CASTPYRYSNQPQHF. The chain joins TRBV6-1 to TRBJ1-5, with a possible D match to TRBD1 (5 bases). This CDR3 has 15 residues. The germline gives CDR1 MNHNS, CDR2 SASEGT. V shed 7 bases and J shed 0 bases, with 13 bases lying between them.

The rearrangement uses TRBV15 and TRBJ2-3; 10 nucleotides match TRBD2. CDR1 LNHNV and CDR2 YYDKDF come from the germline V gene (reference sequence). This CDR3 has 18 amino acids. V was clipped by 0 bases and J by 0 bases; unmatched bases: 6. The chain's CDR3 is CATSRDGTSEPSTDTQYF. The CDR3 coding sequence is TGTGCCACCAGCAGAGATGGGACTAGCGAGCCGAGCACAGATACGCAGTATTTT.

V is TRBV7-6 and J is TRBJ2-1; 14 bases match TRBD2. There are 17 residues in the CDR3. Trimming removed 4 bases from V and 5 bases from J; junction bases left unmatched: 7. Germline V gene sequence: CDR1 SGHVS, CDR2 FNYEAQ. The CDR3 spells CASSSRLAGGPHNEQFF. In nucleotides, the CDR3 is TGTGCCAGCAGCTCCCGACTAGCGGGAGGGCCTCACAATGAGCAGTTCTTC.

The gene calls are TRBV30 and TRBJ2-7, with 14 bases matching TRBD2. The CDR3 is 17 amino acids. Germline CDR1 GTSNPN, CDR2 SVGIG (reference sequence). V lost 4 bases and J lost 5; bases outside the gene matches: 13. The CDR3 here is CAWILPPGTSGSNEQYF. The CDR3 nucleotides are TGTGCCTGGATTCTCCCGCCTGGGACTAGCGGGAGCAACGAGCAGTACTTC.

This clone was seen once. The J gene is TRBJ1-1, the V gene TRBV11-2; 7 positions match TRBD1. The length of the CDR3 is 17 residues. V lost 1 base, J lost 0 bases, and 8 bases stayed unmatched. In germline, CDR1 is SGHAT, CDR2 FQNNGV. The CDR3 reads CASSLVVGQLLNTEAFF. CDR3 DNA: TGTGCCAGCAGCTTAGTAGTGGGACAGTTGTTGAACACTGAAGCTTTCTTT.

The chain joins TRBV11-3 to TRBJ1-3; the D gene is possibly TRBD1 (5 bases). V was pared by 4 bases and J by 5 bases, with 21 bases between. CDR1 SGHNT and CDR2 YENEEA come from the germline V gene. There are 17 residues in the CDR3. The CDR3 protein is CASSSFLPGGFRNTIYF. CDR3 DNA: TGTGCCAGCAGCTCATTTTTGCCGGGGGGGTTTCGAAACACCATATATTTT.

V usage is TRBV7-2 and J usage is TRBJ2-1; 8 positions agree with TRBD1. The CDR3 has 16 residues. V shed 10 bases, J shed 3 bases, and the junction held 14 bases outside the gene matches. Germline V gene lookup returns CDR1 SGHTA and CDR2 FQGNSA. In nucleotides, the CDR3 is TGTGCCATCCCCCCTACCCCACAGGGGGACTACAATGAGCAGTTCTTC. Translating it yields CAIPPTPQGDYNEQFF.

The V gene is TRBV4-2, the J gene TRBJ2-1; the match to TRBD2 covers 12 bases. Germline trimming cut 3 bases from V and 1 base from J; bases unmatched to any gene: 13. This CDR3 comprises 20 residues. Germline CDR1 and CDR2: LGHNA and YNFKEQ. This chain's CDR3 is CASSHALRLAGAGSYNEQFF. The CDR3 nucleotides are TGTGCCAGCAGCCATGCCCTTCGACTAGCGGGAGCGGGGTCCTACAATGAGCAGTTCTTC.

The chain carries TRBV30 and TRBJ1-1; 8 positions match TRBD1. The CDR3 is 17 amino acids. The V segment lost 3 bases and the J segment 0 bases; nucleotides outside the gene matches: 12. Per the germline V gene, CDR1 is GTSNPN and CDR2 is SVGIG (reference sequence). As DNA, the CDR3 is TGTGCCTGGAGGGAGAGACAGGGGTCGGACATGAACACTGAAGCTTTCTTT. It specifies CAWRERQGSDMNTEAFF.